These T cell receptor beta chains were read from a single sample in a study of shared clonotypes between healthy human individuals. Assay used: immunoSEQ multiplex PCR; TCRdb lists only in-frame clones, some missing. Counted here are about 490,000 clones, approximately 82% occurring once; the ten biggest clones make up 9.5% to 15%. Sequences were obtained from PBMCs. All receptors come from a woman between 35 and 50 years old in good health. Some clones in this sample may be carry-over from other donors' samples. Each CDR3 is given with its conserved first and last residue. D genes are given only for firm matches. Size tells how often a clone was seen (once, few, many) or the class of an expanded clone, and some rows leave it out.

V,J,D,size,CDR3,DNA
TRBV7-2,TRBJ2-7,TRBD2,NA,CASSLEALAGTYEQYF,TGTGCCAGCAGCTTAGAGGCCCTAGCGGGAACCTACGAGCAGTACTTC
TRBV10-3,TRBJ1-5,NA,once,CAISEAGIQPQHF,TGCGCCATCAGTGAGGCAGGGATTCAGCCCCAGCATTTT
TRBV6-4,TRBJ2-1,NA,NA,CASSDGRSSYNEQFF,TGTGCCAGCAGTGACGGACGTAGCTCCTATAATGAGCAGTTCTTC
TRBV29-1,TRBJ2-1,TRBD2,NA,CSVRGLAGGNEQFF,TGCAGCGTTAGGGGACTAGCGGGAGGGAATGAGCAGTTCTTC
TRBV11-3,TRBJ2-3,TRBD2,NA,CASSQTSPSTQYF,TGTGCCAGCAGCCAGACTAGCCCGAGTACGCAGTATTTT
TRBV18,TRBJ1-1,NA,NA,CASSPWEGQTNTEAFF,TGTGCCAGCTCACCCTGGGAGGGCCAGACTAACACTGAAGCTTTCTTT
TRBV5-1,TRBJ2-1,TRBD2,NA,CASSSAGTSGNEQFF,TGCGCCAGCAGCTCAGCCGGGACTAGCGGGAATGAGCAGTTCTTC
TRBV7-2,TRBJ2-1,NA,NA,CASSLFGREQFF,TGTGCCAGCAGCTTATTCGGCCGTGAGCAGTTCTTC
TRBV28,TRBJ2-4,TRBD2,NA,CASSLRRELAKNIQYF,TGTGCCAGCAGTTTACGGCGGGAGTTAGCCAAAAACATTCAGTACTTC
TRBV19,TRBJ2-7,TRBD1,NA,CASSIALSGTGESYEQYF,TGTGCCAGTAGTATCGCCCTTTCCGGGACAGGGGAATCCTACGAGCAGTACTTC
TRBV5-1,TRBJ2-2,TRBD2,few,CASSSSGTTNTGELFF,TGCGCCAGCAGCTCGTCCGGGACTACGAACACCGGGGAGCTGTTTTTT
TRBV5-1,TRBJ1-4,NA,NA,CASSLRGANEKLFF,TGCGCCAGCAGCTTGAGGGGGGCTAATGAAAAACTGTTTTTT
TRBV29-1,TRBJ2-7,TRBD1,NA,CSVDSRDRGYEQYF,TGCAGCGTTGATTCTAGGGACAGGGGCTACGAGCAGTACTTC
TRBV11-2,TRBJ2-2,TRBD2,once,CASSWRLAGAGELFF,TGTGCCAGCAGCTGGAGGCTAGCGGGAGCCGGGGAGCTGTTTTTT
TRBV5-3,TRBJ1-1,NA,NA,CAIDDRRTEAFF,TGTGCCATCGACGACAGGAGAACTGAAGCTTTCTTT
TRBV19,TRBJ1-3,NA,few,CASSISGTNTIYF,TGTGCCAGTAGTATCTCGGGGACCAACACCATATATTTT
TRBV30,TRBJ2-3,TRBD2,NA,CAGSSSGSLGDTQYF,TGTGCCGGGTCTTCTAGCGGGAGTTTGGGGGATACGCAGTATTTT
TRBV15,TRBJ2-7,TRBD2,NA,CATRTSGNYEQYF,TGTGCCACCAGAACTAGCGGGAACTACGAGCAGTACTTC
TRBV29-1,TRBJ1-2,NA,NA,CSVGHLNGGYTF,TGCAGCGTGGGACACCTAAATGGAGGCTACACCTTC
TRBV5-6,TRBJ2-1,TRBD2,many,CASSSSEASGSRNEQFF,TGTGCCAGCAGCTCTTCCGAAGCTAGCGGGAGTCGGAATGAGCAGTTCTTC
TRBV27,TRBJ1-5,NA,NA,CASSSSAVRRQPQHF,TGTGCCAGCAGCTCCTCGGCGGTTCGCCGGCAGCCCCAGCATTTT
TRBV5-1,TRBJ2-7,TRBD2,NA,CASSFSGIVPYEQYF,TGCGCCAGCAGCTTTAGCGGGATCGTACCCTACGAGCAGTACTTC
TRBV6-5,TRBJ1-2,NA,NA,CASSYSRRGYGYTF,TGTGCCAGCAGTTACAGCCGACGGGGGTATGGCTACACCTTC
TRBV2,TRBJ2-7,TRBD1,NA,CASSWGPSTGAIYEQYF,TGTGCCAGCTCCTGGGGCCCGTCGACAGGGGCCATCTACGAGCAGTACTTC
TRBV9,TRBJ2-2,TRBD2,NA,CASSVALAGASGGELFF,TGTGCCAGCAGCGTTGCCCTAGCGGGAGCTTCAGGCGGGGAGCTGTTTTTT
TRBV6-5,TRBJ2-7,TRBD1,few,CASRNTGVGTYEQYF,TGTGCCAGCAGAAACACAGGGGTCGGTACCTACGAGCAGTACTTC
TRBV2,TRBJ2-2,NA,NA,CASRVAPPLGELFF,TGTGCCAGCAGGGTTGCTCCCCCGCTCGGGGAGCTGTTTTTT
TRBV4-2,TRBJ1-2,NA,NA,CASSQDPDLLLGYTF,TGTGCCAGCAGCCAAGATCCGGACCTTCTTCTTGGCTACACCTTC
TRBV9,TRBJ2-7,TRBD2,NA,CASSVGVTSDEQYF,TGTGCCAGCAGCGTAGGAGTGACTAGCGACGAGCAGTACTTC
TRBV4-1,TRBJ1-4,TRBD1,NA,CASSQSGGGEKLFF,TGCGCCAGCAGCCAATCAGGGGGCGGGGAAAAACTGTTTTTT
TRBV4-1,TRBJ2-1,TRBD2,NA,CASSPGTSGVNNEQFF,TGCGCCAGCAGCCCCGGGACTAGCGGGGTTAACAATGAGCAGTTCTTC
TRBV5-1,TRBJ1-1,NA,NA,CASSLAGPMNTEAFF,TGCGCCAGCAGCTTGGCAGGGCCTATGAACACTGAAGCTTTCTTT
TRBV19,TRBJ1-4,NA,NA,CASRRTGPNEKLFF,TGTGCCAGCCGCCGCACAGGGCCTAATGAAAAACTGTTTTTT
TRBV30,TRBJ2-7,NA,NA,CAYSELRRTYEQYF,TGTGCCTATTCCGAGCTTAGAAGAACTTACGAGCAGTACTTC
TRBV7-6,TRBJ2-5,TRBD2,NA,CASSLVGSGRTETQYF,TGTGCCAGCAGCTTAGTGGGCAGCGGGAGAACCGAGACCCAGTACTTC
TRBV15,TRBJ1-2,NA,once,CATSGGRAGDFYGYTF,TGTGCCACCAGCGGAGGCCGTGCGGGGGATTTCTATGGCTACACCTTC
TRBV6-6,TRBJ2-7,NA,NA,CASMYYGVEQYF,TGTGCCAGCATGTATTACGGGGTCGAGCAGTACTTC